The 31 T cell receptor beta chains below come from one sample, sequenced in a study of T cell repertoires in cytomegalovirus infection. TCRdb re-analysed the reads in MiXCR, keeping a single row per CDR3 protein. The sample consists of about 360,000 distinct CDR3 sequences, nearly 35% of them appearing once. For these TCRs, the target antigens are not known. Sequenced here: cultured PBMCs, sampled from culture after CMV antigen stimulation. The receptors were sampled from a human donor in good health (CMV status not recorded). Some clones in this sample may be carry-over from other donors' samples.

The chain uses TRBV6-4 and TRBJ2-1; 13 nucleotides align to TRBD2. V was clipped by 4 bases and J by 9 bases; unmatched bases: 3. This CDR3 contains 14 residues. From germline, CDR1 is MRHNA and CDR2 SNTAGT. The CDR3 region has the DNA TGTGCCAGCAGTGTGGGACTAGCGGGAAGTGAGCAGTTCTTC. Its protein product is CASSVGLAGSEQFF.

This clonotype appeared many times. V is TRBV7-2 and J is TRBJ1-5; 7 bases are a match to TRBD1. The germline V gene has CDR1 SGHTA and CDR2 FQGNSA. After removal of 5 bases from V and 4 bases from J, the junction contained 8 bases not matched to a gene. This CDR3 has 15 residues. This CDR3 is CASSPSGQRNQPQHF. CDR3 sequence (DNA): TGTGCCAGCAGCCCCTCGGGACAGAGAAATCAGCCCCAGCATTTT.

This clonotype has ten or more counts. The chain recombines TRBV7-2 with TRBJ1-1; tentatively, D is TRBD1 (5 bases). The CDR3 contains 15 residues. V was trimmed by 1 base and J by 3 bases, leaving 12 bases between them. Germline V gives CDR1 SGHTA, CDR2 FQGNSA. Here the CDR3 reads CASSLVAGLDTEAFF. In DNA, the CDR3 is TGTGCCAGCAGCTTAGTCGCAGGGCTGGACACTGAAGCTTTCTTT.

This chain uses TRBV12-3 or TRBV12-4 with TRBJ1-1; 8 nucleotides align to TRBD1. This CDR3 contains 16 residues. J lost 0 bases, V lost 1 base, and 4 bases had no gene match. The CDR3 sequence: CASSLGTGKMNTEAFF. For the CDR3, the DNA is TGTGCCAGCAGTTTAGGGACAGGGAAAATGAACACTGAAGCTTTCTTT.

This clonotype was found a few times. The chain joins TRBV7-9 to TRBJ2-7; D is undetermined. Looked up from germline, CDR1 is SEHNR and CDR2 is FQNEAQ (reference sequence). Trimming left V 0 bases short and J 1 base short, with 10 bases between. The CDR3 covers 15 residues. CDR3 DNA sequence: TGTGCCAGCAGCTTAGCCCCGGGTAGATCCTACGAGCAGTACGTC. Amino acids: CASSLAPGRSYEQYV.

The sample holds a few counts of this clonotype. This chain links TRBV11-2 with TRBJ1-3; tentative D call: TRBD1 (6 bases). The germline CDR1 and CDR2 sequences are SGHAT and FQNNGV. The CDR3 has 14 residues. V lost 3 bases, J lost 3 bases, and 9 bases lay in between. CDR3 nucleotides: TGTGCCAGCAGCTTCAACAGGGTTGGAAACACCATATATTTT. Residues: CASSFNRVGNTIYF.

The V and J genes are TRBV7-2 and TRBJ2-5; D unresolved. Germline V gene sequence: CDR1 SGHTA, CDR2 FQGNSA. The CDR3 runs to 14 residues. Trimming cost V 5 bases and J 4 bases, with 14 bases left between them. The CDR3 coding sequence is TGTGCCAGCAGCCGACGACCGCGCCCAGAGACCCAGTACTTC. It codes for CASSRRPRPETQYF.

This chain joins TRBV6-2 or TRBV6-3 and TRBJ1-1; D unclear. The germline CDR1 and CDR2 sequences are MNHEY and SVGEGT. The V and J ends lost 11 bases and 0 bases respectively, with 13 bases between them. This CDR3 region has 13 residues. The DNA of the CDR3 is TGTGCCGGATCCCGGGGAATGAACACTGAAGCTTTCTTT. This translates into CAGSRGMNTEAFF.

The chain carries TRBV5-5 and TRBJ1-5, with TRBD1 matching 8 bases. Germline CDR1 is SGHKS and CDR2 is YYEKEE (reference sequence). Trimming took 3 bases from V and 3 from J; bases not matched to a gene: 5. This CDR3 region has 15 residues. The CDR3 DNA reads TGTGCCAGCAGCTCCACAGGGGGATTCAATCAGCCCCAGCATTTT. Translation gives CASSSTGGFNQPQHF.

The count of this clonotype is one. V gene TRBV11-2 combines with J gene TRBJ2-2; 9 nucleotides match TRBD1. With 5 bases clipped from V and 1 base from J, the junction kept 8 bases outside the gene matches. The CDR3 contains 17 residues. Germline CDR1 is SGHAT and CDR2 is FQNNGV. CDR3 residues: CASSQAQGARNTGELFF. The CDR3 region has the DNA TGTGCCAGCAGCCAAGCACAGGGGGCGCGGAACACCGGGGAGCTGTTTTTT.

This clonotype was counted at least ten times. The gene calls are TRBV7-6 and TRBJ2-3, with D possibly matching TRBD2 (6 bases). The germline V and J ends were trimmed by 5 bases and 5 bases, with 11 bases remaining between them. The CDR3 covers 13 residues. The germline gives CDR1 SGHVS, CDR2 FNYEAQ. The CDR3 nucleotides read TGTGCCAGCAGCCCAGATAGCGGAGATACGCAGTATTTT. This gives the protein CASSPDSGDTQYF.

The CDR3 loop is CASSASTGTGYNEQFF. The CDR3 coding sequence is TGTGCCAGCAGTGCTTCGACCGGGACAGGATACAATGAGCAGTTCTTC. This chain connects TRBV25-1 to TRBJ2-1, with TRBD1 matching 8 bases. This CDR3 region has 16 residues. V gave up 4 bases and J gave up 4 bases; unmatched junction bases: 9. The germline gives CDR1 MGHDK, CDR2 SYGVNS.

The chain uses TRBV14 and TRBJ2-7; the D call may be TRBD1 or TRBD2 (6 bases each). Germline values: CDR1 SGHDN, CDR2 FVKESK. CDR3 size: 13 residues. Trimming cost V 2 bases and J 4 bases, with 9 bases left between them. CDR3 DNA sequence: TGTGCCAGCAGCCAATGGGGGGCTTACGAGCAGTACGTC. Protein sequence: CASSQWGAYEQYV.

About this clonotype itself: The CDR3 ends on some other residue instead of the conserved phenylalanine or tryptophan, so this is likely a read error. The chain carries TRBV6-2 or TRBV6-3 and TRBJ1-5; D may be TRBD1 (6 bases). From germline, CDR1 is MNHEY and CDR2 SVGEGT. The CDR3 covers 11 residues. V shed 2 bases and J shed 13 bases, with 9 bases lying between them. The CDR3 protein is CASSYGGAQHL. Written as DNA, the CDR3 is TGTGCCAGCAGTTACGGGGGGGCACAGCATCTT.

The CDR3 sequence: CASSLRTGGRTEAFF. In nucleotides, the CDR3 is TGCGCCAGCAGCCTACGGACAGGGGGCCGTACTGAAGCTTTCTTT. V gene TRBV4-1 combines with J gene TRBJ1-1; 11 bases map to TRBD1. Trimming at V came to 4 bases and at J to 5 bases, leaving 6 bases not matched to a gene. The CDR3 has 15 amino acids. Germline CDR1 reads MGHRA; CDR2 reads YSYEKL.

This clonotype showed up many times. The chain carries TRBV7-6 and TRBJ1-1, with TRBD1 as a possible D gene (5 bases). Trimming removed 0 bases from V and 1 base from J, with 6 bases in between. Germline assignment: CDR1 SGHVS and CDR2 FNYEAQ. The CDR3 has 14 amino acids. The CDR3 DNA reads TGTGCCAGCAGCTTAGCTGGACAGAACACTGAAGCTTTCTTT. Translating it yields CASSLAGQNTEAFF.

V is TRBV15 and J is TRBJ1-1; maybe TRBD1 (5 bases). The CDR3 is 12 residues long. Germline V gives CDR1 LNHNV, CDR2 YYDKDF (reference sequence). Trimming took off 1 base at V and 9 bases at J, with 9 bases between the two ends. CDR3 nucleotide sequence: TGTGCCACCAGCAGAGGGGACTTAAAAGCTTTCTTT. This sequence encodes CATSRGDLKAFF. Full variable domain (outside the CDR3, taken from reference TRBV15 and TRBJ1-1): DAMVIQNPRYQVTQFGKPVTLSCSQTLNHNVMYWYQQKSSQAPKLLFHYYDKDFNNEADTPDNFQSRRPNTSFCFLDIRSPGLGDTAMYLCATSRGDLKAFFGQGTRLTVV.

V is TRBV5-4 and J is TRBJ1-4; D remains unclear. CDR1 SGHNT and CDR2 YYREEE come from the germline V gene (reference sequence). V dropped 6 bases and J dropped 3 bases, with 9 bases sitting between them. The CDR3 loop spans 13 amino acids. The CDR3 sequence is CASTLGPNEKLFF. CDR3 sequence (DNA): TGTGCCAGCACCCTTGGCCCTAATGAAAAACTGTTTTTT.

This clonotype was detected a few times. The chain carries TRBV6-1 and TRBJ2-3; possible D gene TRBD2, 6 bases. The V gene's germline CDR1 is MNHNS and CDR2 SASEGT. Trimming shortened V by 5 bases and J by 0 bases, and 12 bases separated the two germline ends. The CDR3 consists of 15 residues. CDR3 in amino acids: CASSYLGTSTDTQYF. The CDR3 DNA reads as TGTGCCAGCAGTTACCTTGGGACTAGCACAGATACGCAGTATTTT.

This chain joins TRBV19 and TRBJ1-4, with TRBD1 as a possible D gene (6 bases). Germline V gene lookup returns CDR1 LNHDA and CDR2 SQIVND (reference sequence). The V and J ends lost 5 bases and 4 bases respectively, with 14 bases between them. This CDR3 contains 15 residues. CDR3 in amino acids: CASSPGGRINEKLFF. Written as DNA, the CDR3 is TGTGCCAGTAGTCCCGGGGGGCGGATTAATGAAAAACTGTTTTTT.

This clonotype was recorded a few times. The chain links TRBV20-1 to TRBJ2-3; D remains unclear. The length of the CDR3 is 12 residues. Trimming stripped 2 bases from V and 2 bases from J, with 5 bases between. From germline, CDR1 is DFQATT and CDR2 SNEGSKA (reference sequence). CDR3 nucleotide sequence: TGCAGTGCTAGACCCCACACAGATACGCAGTATTTT. It yields the protein CSARPHTDTQYF.

The V and J genes are TRBV6-1 and TRBJ1-2; possible D gene TRBD1, 6 bases. Germline lookup yields CDR1 MNHNS and CDR2 SASEGT. The CDR3 has 15 amino acids. V shed 6 bases and J shed 1 base, with 15 bases lying between them. Here the CDR3 reads CASREGVRGNYGYTF. DNA for the CDR3: TGTGCCAGCAGAGAGGGGGTCAGGGGTAACTATGGCTACACCTTC.

V and J are TRBV29-1 and TRBJ1-4; D gene unclear. V was pared by 5 bases and J by 2 bases, with 9 bases between. The CDR3 sequence is 13 residues long. The germline V gene has CDR1 SQVTM and CDR2 ANQGSEA. CDR3 region: CSVQAGTNEKLFF. CDR3 in DNA: TGCAGCGTTCAAGCTGGGACTAATGAAAAACTGTTTTTT.

The chain couples TRBV19 to TRBJ1-5; D possibly corresponds to TRBD1 (5 bases). V was shortened by 1 base and J by 9 bases, with 7 bases between the two germline ends. Per germline, CDR1 LNHDA and CDR2 SQIVND (reference sequence). The length of the CDR3 is 12 residues. This chain's CDR3 is CASSIATGPQHF. CDR3 DNA sequence: TGTGCCAGTAGTATAGCCACAGGGCCCCAGCATTTT.

The table lists this clonotype with many counts. The CDR3 here is CASSSTGYSNQPQHF. CDR3 nucleotide sequence: TGTGCCAGCAGCTCTACAGGGTATAGCAATCAGCCCCAGCATTTT. The chain employs TRBV7-8 and TRBJ1-5, with a tentative D call TRBD1 (6 bases). Germline V gene lookup returns CDR1 SGHVS and CDR2 FQNEAQ. The CDR3 loop spans 15 amino acids. Trimming removed 4 bases at V and 0 bases at J, with 10 bases between.

V and J are TRBV7-2 and TRBJ1-6; TRBD1 agrees at 9 bases. The junction had 2 bases not matched to a gene; V was cut back by 1 base and J by 7 bases. This CDR3 has 15 amino acids. The germline CDR1 and CDR2 sequences are SGHTA and FQGNSA. CDR3 nucleotide sequence: TGTGCCAGCAGCTTAGGGACAGGGGACAATTCACCCCTCCACTTT. Protein sequence: CASSLGTGDNSPLHF.

The rearrangement uses TRBV12-3 or TRBV12-4 and TRBJ2-5; no definite D call. The CDR3 sequence is 16 residues long. The V and J ends lost 2 bases and 5 bases respectively, with 18 bases between them. Here the CDR3 DNA reads TGTGCCAGCAGTTTACGGGTCGACTCCCTGGGGGAGACCCAGTACTTC. It codes for CASSLRVDSLGETQYF.

With regard to this clonotype: Just one base apart from a much larger clone, this may be a read error. The genes are TRBV6-1 and TRBJ1-2, with 8 positions matching TRBD1. The CDR3 loop spans 13 amino acids. Germline-derived CDR1 and CDR2 are MNHNS and SASEGT. The trim removed 5 bases at V and 4 bases at J, leaving 3 bases unmatched. The chain's CDR3 is CASSWDRSYGYTF. The CDR3 bases are TGTGCCAGCAGTTGGGACAGGAGCTATGGCTACACCTTC.

This clonotype has a single count. The chain links TRBV11-2 to TRBJ2-3; D call uncertain. V shed 3 bases and J shed 2 bases, with 12 bases lying between them. This CDR3 has 15 amino acids. CDR1 and CDR2 (germline): SGHAT, FQNNGV. The CDR3 region is CASSFVRHYTDTQYF. In nucleotides, the CDR3 is TGTGCCAGCAGCTTTGTGCGGCATTACACAGATACGCAGTATTTT.

The rearrangement links TRBV5-4 to TRBJ2-3, with D tentatively TRBD2 (5 bases). V was trimmed by 0 bases and J by 1 base, leaving 12 bases between them. Germline V gene lookup returns CDR1 SGHNT and CDR2 YYREEE (reference sequence). The CDR3 consists of 16 residues. DNA of the CDR3: TGTGCCAGCAGCTTGGTTGGCGGGCTAGGCACAGATACGCAGTATTTT. As protein: CASSLVGGLGTDTQYF.

CDR3 sequence reads: CASSLQGVPGELFF. For the CDR3, the DNA is TGTGCCAGCAGCTTACAGGGTGTACCCGGGGAGCTGTTTTTT. This chain uses TRBV7-3 with TRBJ2-2; D may be TRBD1 (5 bases). With 2 bases removed from V and 6 bases from J, the gap between germline ends came to 10 bases. There are 14 residues in the CDR3. Germline V gene sequence: CDR1 SGHTA, CDR2 FQGTGA.